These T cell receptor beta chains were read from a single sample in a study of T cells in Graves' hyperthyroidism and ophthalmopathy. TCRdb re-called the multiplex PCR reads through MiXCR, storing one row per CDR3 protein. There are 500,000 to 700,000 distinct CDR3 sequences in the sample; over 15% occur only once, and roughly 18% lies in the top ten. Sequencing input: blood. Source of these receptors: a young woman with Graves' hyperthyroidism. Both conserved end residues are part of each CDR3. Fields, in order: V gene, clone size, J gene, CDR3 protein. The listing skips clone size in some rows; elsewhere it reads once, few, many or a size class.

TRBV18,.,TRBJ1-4,CASSPTRTYQEKLFF
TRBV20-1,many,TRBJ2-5,CSARDMKSPRRRTQYF
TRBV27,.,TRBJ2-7,CASSAGTTPREQYF
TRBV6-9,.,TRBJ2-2,CASSYGWETGELFF
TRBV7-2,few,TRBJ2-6,CASSLMGAGANVLTF
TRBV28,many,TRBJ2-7,CASSLPQGTYEQYF
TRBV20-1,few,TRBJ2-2,CSALYSGLIGELFF
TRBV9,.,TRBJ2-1,CASSRWGYSEQFF
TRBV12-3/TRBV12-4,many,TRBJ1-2,CASGGTYGYTF
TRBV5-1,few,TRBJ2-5,CASSRSGLAGGGTQYF
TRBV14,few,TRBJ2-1,CASSLQGAGEQFF
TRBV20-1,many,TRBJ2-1,CSAHPGGSSYNEQFF
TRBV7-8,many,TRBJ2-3,CASSLQGVSDTQYF
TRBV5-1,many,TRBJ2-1,CASSLASGLNNEQFF
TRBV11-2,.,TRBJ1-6,CASSRPGAGNSPLHF
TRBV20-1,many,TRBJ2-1,CSATGQGAGGSYNEQFF
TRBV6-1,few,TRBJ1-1,CASTGGSLNTEAFF
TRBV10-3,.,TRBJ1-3,CAISEFSFSGNTIYF
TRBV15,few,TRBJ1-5,CATDDRGRNQPQHF
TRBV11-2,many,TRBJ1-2,CASSSISRRGDGYTF
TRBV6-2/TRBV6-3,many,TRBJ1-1,CASSPWNTEAFF
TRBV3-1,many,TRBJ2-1,CASSLLGVRFF
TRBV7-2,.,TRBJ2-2,CASSDFNGELFF
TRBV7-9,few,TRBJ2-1,CASEAERGPVGEQFF
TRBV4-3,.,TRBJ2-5,CASSQDLQSPETQYF
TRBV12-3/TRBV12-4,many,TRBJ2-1,CASTRPGTANNEQFF
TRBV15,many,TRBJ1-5,CATSRGEAGERQPQHF
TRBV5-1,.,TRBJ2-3,CASSAVRTSGQTDTQYF
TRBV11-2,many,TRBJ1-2,CASSFLGNYGYTF
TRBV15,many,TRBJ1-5,CATSRERQVFYQPQHF
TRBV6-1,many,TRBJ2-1,CASSDRGSSYNEQFF
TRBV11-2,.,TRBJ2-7,CASSLVGTAYF
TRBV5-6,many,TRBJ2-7,CASSFSVGTIYEQYF
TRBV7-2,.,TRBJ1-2,CASSPGGREDGYTF
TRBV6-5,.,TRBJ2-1,CASSYSRGIEQFF
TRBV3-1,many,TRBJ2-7,CASSYRLAAYEQYF
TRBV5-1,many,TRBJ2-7,CASSRNGGRASDEQYF
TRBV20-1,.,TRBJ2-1,CSATTGSGRQSYNEQFF
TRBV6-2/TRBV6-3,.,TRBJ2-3,CASYLAGGPDTQYF
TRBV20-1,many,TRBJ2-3,CSARGDNTDTQYF